This TCR beta chain is from a study of shared clonotypes between healthy human individuals. Study-level background: Those who served as donors were a couple of women and three men between the ages of 18 and 49. Broader study findings: Large depth notwithstanding, sorted-subset sequencing proved incomplete by rarefaction.

The naive CD8 fraction comprised CD45RO-negative cells positively selected for CCR7 and excluded terminally differentiated effector memory CD45RA+ cells. Sequencing was performed with immunoSEQ multiplex PCR; in TCRdb, only in-frame clones are kept and a portion is missing. The table includes some 2.1 million clones, approximately 95% detected once. Comments on this clone: Its antigen is unidentified.

This clonotype was obtained from a man aged 18-30 years in good health. Sequences were obtained from naive CD8+ T cells sorted from blood.

The CDR3 sequence is CASSLVQAGDEQYF. The DNA for the CDR3 is TGTGCCAGCAGTTTAGTACAGGCGGGCGACGAGCAGTACTTC. The J gene is TRBJ2-7, the V gene TRBV28; D is tentatively TRBD1 or TRBD2 (5 bases each). V was shortened by 2 bases and J by 5 bases, with 13 bases between the two germline ends. The CDR3 has 14 amino acids. Looked up from germline, CDR1 is MDHEN and CDR2 is SYDVKM.